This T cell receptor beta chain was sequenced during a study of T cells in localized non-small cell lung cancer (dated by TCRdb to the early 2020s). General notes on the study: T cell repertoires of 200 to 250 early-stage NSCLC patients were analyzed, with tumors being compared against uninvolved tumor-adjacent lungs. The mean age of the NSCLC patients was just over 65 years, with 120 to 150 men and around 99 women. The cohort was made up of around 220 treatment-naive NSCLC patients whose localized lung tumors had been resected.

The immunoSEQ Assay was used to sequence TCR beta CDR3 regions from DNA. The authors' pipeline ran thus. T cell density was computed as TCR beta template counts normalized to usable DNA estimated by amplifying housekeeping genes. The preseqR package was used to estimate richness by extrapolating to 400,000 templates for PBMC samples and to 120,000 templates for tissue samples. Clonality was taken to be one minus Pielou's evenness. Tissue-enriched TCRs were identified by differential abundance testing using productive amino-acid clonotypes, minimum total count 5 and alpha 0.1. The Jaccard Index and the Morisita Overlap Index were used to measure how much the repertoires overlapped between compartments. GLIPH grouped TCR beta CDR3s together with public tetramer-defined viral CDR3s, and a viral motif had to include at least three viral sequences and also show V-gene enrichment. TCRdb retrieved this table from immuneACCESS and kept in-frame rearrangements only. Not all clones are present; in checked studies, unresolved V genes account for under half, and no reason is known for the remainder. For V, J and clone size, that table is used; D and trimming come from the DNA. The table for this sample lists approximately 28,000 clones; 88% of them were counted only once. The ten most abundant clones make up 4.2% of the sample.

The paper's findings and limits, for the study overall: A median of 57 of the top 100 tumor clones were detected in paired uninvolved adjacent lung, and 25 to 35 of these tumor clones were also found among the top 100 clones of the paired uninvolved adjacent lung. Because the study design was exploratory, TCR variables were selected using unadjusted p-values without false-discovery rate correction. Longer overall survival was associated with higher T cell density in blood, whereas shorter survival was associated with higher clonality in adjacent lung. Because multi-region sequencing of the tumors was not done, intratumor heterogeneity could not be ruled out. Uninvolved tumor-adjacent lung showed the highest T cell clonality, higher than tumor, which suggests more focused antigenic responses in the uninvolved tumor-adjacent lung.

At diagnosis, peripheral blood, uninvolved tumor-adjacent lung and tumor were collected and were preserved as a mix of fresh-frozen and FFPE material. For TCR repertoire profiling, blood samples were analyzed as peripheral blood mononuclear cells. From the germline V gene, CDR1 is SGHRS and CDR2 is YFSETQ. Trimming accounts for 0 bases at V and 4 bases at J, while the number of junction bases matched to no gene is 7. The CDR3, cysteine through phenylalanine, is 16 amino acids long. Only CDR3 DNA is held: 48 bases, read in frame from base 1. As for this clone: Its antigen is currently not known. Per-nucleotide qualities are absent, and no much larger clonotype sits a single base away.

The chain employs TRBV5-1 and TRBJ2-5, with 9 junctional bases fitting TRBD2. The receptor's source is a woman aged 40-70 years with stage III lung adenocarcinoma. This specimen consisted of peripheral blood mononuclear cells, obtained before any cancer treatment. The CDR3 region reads CASSLEGSGGGETQYF. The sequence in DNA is TGCGCCAGCAGCTTGGAGGGTAGCGGGGGCGGAGAGACCCAGTACTTC.